A selection of T cell receptor beta chains follows, all from one sample in a study of control samples from healthy donors and cancer patients. The method was immunoSEQ multiplex PCR; TCRdb's version includes in-frame clones alone and lacks a portion of them. The sample holds approximately 54,000 clones, more than 70% seen once. The specimen was PBMCs. These receptors were collected from a man in his forties or fifties with head and neck cancer. The CDR3 runs from the conserved cysteine through the conserved F or W. Each record gives: clone size, D gene, V gene, J gene, CDR3 DNA, CDR3 protein. A D gene is named only where the DNA matches it firmly. Expanded clones get a size class; other rows say once, few or many, or leave the size out.

abundance: .; d_gene: .; v_gene: TRBV27; j_gene: TRBJ1-1; CDR3nt: TGTGCCAGCAGTTTAAGCAGAAGGACTGAAGCTTTCTTT; CDR3aa: CASSLSRRTEAFF
abundance: .; d_gene: TRBD2; v_gene: TRBV28; j_gene: TRBJ2-1; CDR3nt: TGTGCCAGCAGTTCGGGACTAGCGACACCCGGCCCCTCCTACAATGAGCAGTTCTTC; CDR3aa: CASSSGLATPGPSYNEQFF
abundance: .; d_gene: TRBD2; v_gene: TRBV6-1; j_gene: TRBJ2-3; CDR3nt: TGTGCCAGCAGTGAAAGAGGGACTAGCGGGAGGGCCCGCACAGATACGCAGTATTTT; CDR3aa: CASSERGTSGRARTDTQYF
abundance: .; d_gene: .; v_gene: TRBV5-5; j_gene: TRBJ2-2; CDR3nt: TGTGCCAGCAGCTTGGACGGCTGGAAAGGCACCGGGGAGCTGTTTTTT; CDR3aa: CASSLDGWKGTGELFF
abundance: .; d_gene: .; v_gene: TRBV2; j_gene: TRBJ2-3; CDR3nt: TGTGCCAGCAGTGAAAGGACATTTGTGTTCGGCACAGATACGCAGTATTTT; CDR3aa: CASSERTFVFGTDTQYF
abundance: few; d_gene: .; v_gene: TRBV9; j_gene: TRBJ2-7; CDR3nt: TGTGCCAGCAGCCCCTACCATAAAAGGGGATTGGCCGAGCAGTACTTC; CDR3aa: CASSPYHKRGLAEQYF
abundance: .; d_gene: .; v_gene: TRBV28; j_gene: TRBJ2-7; CDR3nt: TGTGCCAGCAGTTTAGCAGACTTCGAGCAGTACTTC; CDR3aa: CASSLADFEQYF
abundance: .; d_gene: .; v_gene: TRBV28; j_gene: TRBJ2-2; CDR3nt: TGTGCCAGCAGTTTCAGGAGGGGCGGGGAGCTGTTTTTT; CDR3aa: CASSFRRGGELFF
abundance: .; d_gene: .; v_gene: TRBV11-3; j_gene: TRBJ1-4; CDR3nt: TGTGCCAGCAGCCAAGGGACGTGGTGGAAACTGTTTTTT; CDR3aa: CASSQGTWWKLFF
abundance: .; d_gene: .; v_gene: TRBV6-5; j_gene: TRBJ2-2; CDR3nt: TGTGCCAGCAAGATAGGGGGGGTAACCGGGGAGCTGTTTTTT; CDR3aa: CASKIGGVTGELFF
abundance: .; d_gene: TRBD1; v_gene: TRBV29-1; j_gene: TRBJ2-7; CDR3nt: TGCAGCGTTGAGGATCGACAGGGGGGAAGTACACACGAGCAGTACTTC; CDR3aa: CSVEDRQGGSTHEQYF
abundance: .; d_gene: .; v_gene: TRBV7-2; j_gene: TRBJ2-7; CDR3nt: TGTGCCAGCAGCTACGACAGATACAGTACTTTC; CDR3aa: CASSYDRYSTF
abundance: .; d_gene: .; v_gene: TRBV10-3; j_gene: TRBJ2-6; CDR3nt: TGTGCCATCAGTGATCTGGTCTTCGTGGGGAGAGCTGGGGCCAACGTCCTGACTTTC; CDR3aa: CAISDLVFVGRAGANVLTF
abundance: .; d_gene: TRBD1; v_gene: TRBV6-1; j_gene: TRBJ2-7; CDR3nt: TGTGCCAGCAGTGACAACAGGGGGCTGTCCGAGCAGTACTTC; CDR3aa: CASSDNRGLSEQYF
abundance: .; d_gene: .; v_gene: TRBV6-5; j_gene: TRBJ2-7; CDR3nt: TGTGCCAGCAGTTCTGAGAGCTCCTACGAGCAGTACTTC; CDR3aa: CASSSESSYEQYF
abundance: .; d_gene: TRBD1; v_gene: TRBV5-4; j_gene: TRBJ1-6; CDR3nt: TGTGCCAGCAGCTCCCGGACAGGGGAGAATTCACCCCTCCACTTT; CDR3aa: CASSSRTGENSPLHF
abundance: .; d_gene: TRBD1; v_gene: TRBV6-5; j_gene: TRBJ1-4; CDR3nt: TGTGCCAGCAGTTACGTTACAGGGGAGGCTAATGAAAAACTGTTTTTT; CDR3aa: CASSYVTGEANEKLFF
abundance: .; d_gene: .; v_gene: TRBV18; j_gene: TRBJ2-1; CDR3nt: TGTGCCAGCTCACCTCGTGCGGGCGGGTCCTACAATGAGCAGTTCTTC; CDR3aa: CASSPRAGGSYNEQFF
abundance: .; d_gene: .; v_gene: TRBV6-5; j_gene: TRBJ1-1; CDR3nt: TGTGCCAGCAGTTATCAGCCGACAGAGGTAGGGGCTTTCTTT; CDR3aa: CASSYQPTEVGAFF
abundance: .; d_gene: .; v_gene: TRBV12-3/TRBV12-4; j_gene: TRBJ2-7; CDR3nt: TGTGCCAGCAGTACGCCCCAAACCTACGAGCAGTACTTC; CDR3aa: CASSTPQTYEQYF
abundance: once; d_gene: .; v_gene: TRBV27; j_gene: TRBJ1-2; CDR3nt: TGTGCCAGCAGTTTTGCTGGGACCAACTATGGCTACACCTTC; CDR3aa: CASSFAGTNYGYTF
abundance: .; d_gene: TRBD1; v_gene: TRBV7-9; j_gene: TRBJ2-7; CDR3nt: TGTGCCAGCAGCTCCGGGACAGGGTTTAACGAGCAGTACTTC; CDR3aa: CASSSGTGFNEQYF
abundance: .; d_gene: .; v_gene: TRBV28; j_gene: TRBJ1-5; CDR3nt: TGTGCCAGCAGTCCCCCCCGGGCAGGCGTTTGGCCCCAGCATTTT; CDR3aa: CASSPPRAGVWPQHF
abundance: once; d_gene: .; v_gene: TRBV11-2; j_gene: TRBJ1-1; CDR3nt: TGTGCCAGCAGCTACTCAAGGGTGGGCCTAGGCGGCACTGAAGCTTTCTTT; CDR3aa: CASSYSRVGLGGTEAFF
abundance: .; d_gene: TRBD1; v_gene: TRBV27; j_gene: TRBJ1-1; CDR3nt: TGTGCCAGCAGTCCAGGACAGGGGATGAACACTGAAGCTTTCTTT; CDR3aa: CASSPGQGMNTEAFF
abundance: .; d_gene: .; v_gene: TRBV6-5; j_gene: TRBJ1-3; CDR3nt: TGTGCCAGCAGTTACCGGGGACCTCTTGGAAACACCATATATTTT; CDR3aa: CASSYRGPLGNTIYF
abundance: .; d_gene: .; v_gene: TRBV7-9; j_gene: TRBJ1-2; CDR3nt: TGTGCCAGCAGCTTAGAGCGCAGAGCCGTTCGAGATGGCTACACCTTC; CDR3aa: CASSLERRAVRDGYTF
abundance: .; d_gene: .; v_gene: TRBV9; j_gene: TRBJ1-6; CDR3nt: TGTGCCAGCAGCGTAGACAGCCTGAATAATTCACCCCTCCACTTT; CDR3aa: CASSVDSLNNSPLHF
abundance: .; d_gene: .; v_gene: TRBV18; j_gene: TRBJ2-2; CDR3nt: TGTGCCAGCTCACCAGTCCTAGTGAGGAACACCGGGGAGCTGTTTTTT; CDR3aa: CASSPVLVRNTGELFF
abundance: .; d_gene: TRBD2; v_gene: TRBV5-1; j_gene: TRBJ2-3; CDR3nt: TGCGCCAGCAGCACAGGGACTAGATCAGATACGCAGTATTTT; CDR3aa: CASSTGTRSDTQYF
abundance: .; d_gene: TRBD2; v_gene: TRBV7-3; j_gene: TRBJ2-1; CDR3nt: TGTGCCAGCAGCTTAGCAGGGACGGCGGGAGTCGGTGAGCAGTTCTTC; CDR3aa: CASSLAGTAGVGEQFF
abundance: .; d_gene: TRBD1; v_gene: TRBV6-5; j_gene: TRBJ1-4; CDR3nt: TGTGCCAGCAGCTCCGGACGGACAGGTGAAAAACTGTTTTTT; CDR3aa: CASSSGRTGEKLFF
abundance: .; d_gene: .; v_gene: TRBV2; j_gene: TRBJ2-1; CDR3nt: TGTGCCAGCAGTTTTTTCGACCGCGATGAGCAGTTCTTC; CDR3aa: CASSFFDRDEQFF
abundance: .; d_gene: TRBD1; v_gene: TRBV7-6; j_gene: TRBJ1-2; CDR3nt: TGTGCCAGCAGCCGCGGACAGGGGGCGGAGGGCTATGGCTACACCTTC; CDR3aa: CASSRGQGAEGYGYTF
abundance: .; d_gene: .; v_gene: TRBV5-4; j_gene: TRBJ1-1; CDR3nt: TGTGCCAGCAAGGTACAACAGGGAGGGGCTGAAGCTTTCTTT; CDR3aa: CASKVQQGGAEAFF
abundance: once; d_gene: .; v_gene: TRBV30; j_gene: TRBJ2-2; CDR3nt: TGTGCCTGGAGTGTACGTGATCTCTCCACCGGGGAGCTGTTTTTT; CDR3aa: CAWSVRDLSTGELFF
abundance: .; d_gene: .; v_gene: TRBV6-5; j_gene: TRBJ2-1; CDR3nt: TGTGCCAGCAGTTACTCGTCCAATGAGCAGTTCTTC; CDR3aa: CASSYSSNEQFF
abundance: .; d_gene: .; v_gene: TRBV7-9; j_gene: TRBJ2-2; CDR3nt: TGTGCCAGTCTCCAAAGGGAATACACCGGGGAGCTGTTTTTT; CDR3aa: CASLQREYTGELFF
abundance: .; d_gene: TRBD1; v_gene: TRBV4-2; j_gene: TRBJ1-1; CDR3nt: TGTGCCAGCAGCCAAGACCAGGGACAGAGGGCTTTCTTT; CDR3aa: CASSQDQGQRAFF
abundance: .; d_gene: TRBD1; v_gene: TRBV27; j_gene: TRBJ1-2; CDR3nt: TGTGCCAGCAGTTTATCGACAGGGGCATACTATGGCTACACCTTC; CDR3aa: CASSLSTGAYYGYTF
abundance: once; d_gene: .; v_gene: TRBV28; j_gene: TRBJ2-3; CDR3nt: TGTGCCAGCAGTCCCGTCTACGGCACAGATACGCAGTATTTT; CDR3aa: CASSPVYGTDTQYF
abundance: .; d_gene: .; v_gene: TRBV9; j_gene: TRBJ1-2; CDR3nt: TGTGCCAGCAGCGTAGAAGGCACGGTCAGCTATGGCTACACCTTC; CDR3aa: CASSVEGTVSYGYTF
abundance: .; d_gene: .; v_gene: TRBV24-1; j_gene: TRBJ2-1; CDR3nt: TGTGCCACCAGTGACCCCAGGGACCCCAATTCCTACAATGAGCAGTTCTTC; CDR3aa: CATSDPRDPNSYNEQFF
abundance: .; d_gene: TRBD2; v_gene: TRBV7-9; j_gene: TRBJ2-5; CDR3nt: TGTGCCAGCAGCCCAGGGGTAGCGGGAGACCCAGAGACCCAGTACTTC; CDR3aa: CASSPGVAGDPETQYF
abundance: .; d_gene: TRBD2; v_gene: TRBV20-1; j_gene: TRBJ2-7; CDR3nt: TGCAGTGCTTCGGGGGGATACGAGCAGTACTTC; CDR3aa: CSASGGYEQYF
abundance: .; d_gene: TRBD2; v_gene: TRBV19; j_gene: TRBJ2-1; CDR3nt: TGTGCCAGTAGTTTAGCGGGAGGGTCCTACAATGAGCAGTTCTTC; CDR3aa: CASSLAGGSYNEQFF
abundance: .; d_gene: TRBD1; v_gene: TRBV7-9; j_gene: TRBJ2-1; CDR3nt: TGTGCCAGCAGCTTAGGGACAGGGGGCACGGATGAGCAGTTCTTC; CDR3aa: CASSLGTGGTDEQFF
abundance: .; d_gene: .; v_gene: TRBV5-1; j_gene: TRBJ2-3; CDR3nt: TGCGCCAGCAGCTTGGGGGGTACAGATACGCAGTATTTT; CDR3aa: CASSLGGTDTQYF
abundance: .; d_gene: .; v_gene: TRBV7-8; j_gene: TRBJ1-1; CDR3nt: TGTGCCAGCAGCTTAGAACAGACGAACACTGAAGCTTTCTTT; CDR3aa: CASSLEQTNTEAFF
abundance: .; d_gene: .; v_gene: TRBV7-9; j_gene: TRBJ1-6; CDR3nt: TGTGCCAGCAGTTCGGCATACGGGGGGCTCGGTTCACCCCTCCACTTT; CDR3aa: CASSSAYGGLGSPLHF
abundance: .; d_gene: .; v_gene: TRBV27; j_gene: TRBJ2-7; CDR3nt: TGTGCCAGCAGTTTATATCGGGGAACTGAGCAGTACTTC; CDR3aa: CASSLYRGTEQYF
abundance: .; d_gene: TRBD2; v_gene: TRBV28; j_gene: TRBJ2-3; CDR3nt: TGTGCCAGCAGTTTAAATACGGGGGGAGGTGTGGATACGCAGTATTTT; CDR3aa: CASSLNTGGGVDTQYF
abundance: .; d_gene: .; v_gene: TRBV5-5; j_gene: TRBJ1-4; CDR3nt: TGTGCCAGCAGCTTGGGGCAGGGAGGTGAAAAACTGTTTTTT; CDR3aa: CASSLGQGGEKLFF